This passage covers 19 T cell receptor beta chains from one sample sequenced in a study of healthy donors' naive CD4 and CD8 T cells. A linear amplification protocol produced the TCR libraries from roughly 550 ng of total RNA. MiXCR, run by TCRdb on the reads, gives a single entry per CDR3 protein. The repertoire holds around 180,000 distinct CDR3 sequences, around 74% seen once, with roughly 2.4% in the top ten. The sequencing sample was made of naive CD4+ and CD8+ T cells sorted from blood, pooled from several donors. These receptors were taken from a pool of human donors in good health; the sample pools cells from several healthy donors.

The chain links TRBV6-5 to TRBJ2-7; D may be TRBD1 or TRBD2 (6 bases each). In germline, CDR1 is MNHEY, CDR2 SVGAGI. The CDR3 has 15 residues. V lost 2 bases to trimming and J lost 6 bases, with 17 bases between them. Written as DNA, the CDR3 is TGTGCCAGCAGTTACGGGACACGGGGGACGATCGAGCAGTACTTC. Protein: CASSYGTRGTIEQYF.

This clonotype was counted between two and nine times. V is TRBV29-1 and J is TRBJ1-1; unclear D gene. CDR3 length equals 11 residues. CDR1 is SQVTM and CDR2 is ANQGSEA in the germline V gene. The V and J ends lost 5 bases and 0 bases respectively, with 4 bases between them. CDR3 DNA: TGCAGCGTTCAAGTGAACACTGAAGCTTTCTTT. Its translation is CSVQVNTEAFF.

The CDR3 sequence is CSVESRYEQFF. Here the CDR3 DNA reads TGCAGCGTTGAAAGCAGATATGAGCAGTTCTTC. This chain connects TRBV29-1 to TRBJ2-1; the D is unclear. Trimming cost V 2 bases and J 8 bases, with 7 bases left between them. Looked up from germline, CDR1 is SQVTM and CDR2 is ANQGSEA. This CDR3 comprises 11 residues.

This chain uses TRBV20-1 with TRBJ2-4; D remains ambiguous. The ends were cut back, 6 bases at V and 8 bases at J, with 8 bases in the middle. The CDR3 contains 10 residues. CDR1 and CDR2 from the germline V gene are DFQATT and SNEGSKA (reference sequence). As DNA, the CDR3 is TGCAGTGCCGAGGCAGACATTCAGTACTTC. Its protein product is CSAEADIQYF.

As DNA, the CDR3 is TGCAGTGCTAGACTAGCGGGAGGATCCTACGAGCAGTACTTC. The encoded protein is CSARLAGGSYEQYF. The V gene is TRBV20-1, the J gene TRBJ2-7; TRBD2 matches 11 bases. Germline CDR1 is DFQATT and CDR2 is SNEGSKA (reference sequence). The CDR3 contains 14 residues. V dropped 2 bases and J dropped 1; count of bases not matched to a gene: 1.

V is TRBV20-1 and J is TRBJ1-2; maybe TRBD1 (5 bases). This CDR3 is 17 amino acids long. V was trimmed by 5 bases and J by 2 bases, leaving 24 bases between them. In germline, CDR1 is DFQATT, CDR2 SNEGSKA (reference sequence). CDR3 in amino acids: CSAPVDSRWTWNYGYTF. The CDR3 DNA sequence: TGCAGTGCTCCAGTCGACAGCCGGTGGACCTGGAACTATGGCTACACCTTC.

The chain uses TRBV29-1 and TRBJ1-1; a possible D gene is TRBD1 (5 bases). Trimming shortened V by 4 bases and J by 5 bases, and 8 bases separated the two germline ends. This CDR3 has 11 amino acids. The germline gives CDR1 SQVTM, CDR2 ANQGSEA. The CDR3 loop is CSVVRETEAFF. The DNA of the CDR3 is TGCAGCGTTGTCAGGGAGACTGAAGCTTTCTTT.

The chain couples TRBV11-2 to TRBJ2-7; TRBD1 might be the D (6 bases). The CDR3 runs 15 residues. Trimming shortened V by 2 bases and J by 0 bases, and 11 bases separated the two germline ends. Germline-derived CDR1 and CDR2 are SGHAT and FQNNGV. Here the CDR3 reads CASSLFRQASYEQYF. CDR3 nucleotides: TGTGCCAGCAGCTTATTTCGACAGGCCTCCTACGAGCAGTACTTC. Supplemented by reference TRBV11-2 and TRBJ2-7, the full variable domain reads EAGVAQSPRYKIIEKRQSVAFWCNPISGHATLYWYQQILGQGPKLLIQFQNNGVVDDSQLPKDRFSAERLKGVDSTLKIQPAKLEDSAVYLCASSLFRQASYEQYFGPGTRLTVT.

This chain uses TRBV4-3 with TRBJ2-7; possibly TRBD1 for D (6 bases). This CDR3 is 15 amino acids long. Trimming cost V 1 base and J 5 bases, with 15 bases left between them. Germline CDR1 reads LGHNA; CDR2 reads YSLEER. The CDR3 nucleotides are TGCGCCAGCAGCCAAGTCTTCAGGGGTCCCCACGAGCAGTACTTC. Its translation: CASSQVFRGPHEQYF.

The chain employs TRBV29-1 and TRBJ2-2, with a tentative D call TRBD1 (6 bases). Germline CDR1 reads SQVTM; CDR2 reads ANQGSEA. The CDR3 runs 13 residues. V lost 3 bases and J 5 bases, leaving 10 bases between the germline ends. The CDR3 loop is CSVDWGLTGELFF. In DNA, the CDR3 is TGCAGCGTTGACTGGGGGCTGACCGGGGAGCTGTTTTTT.

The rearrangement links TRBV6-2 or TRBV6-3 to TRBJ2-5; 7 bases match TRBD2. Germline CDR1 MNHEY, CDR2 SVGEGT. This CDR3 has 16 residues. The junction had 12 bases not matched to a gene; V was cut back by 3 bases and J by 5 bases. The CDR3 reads CASSYEIAGVGETQYF. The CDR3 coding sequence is TGTGCCAGCAGTTATGAAATCGCGGGAGTGGGGGAGACCCAGTACTTC.

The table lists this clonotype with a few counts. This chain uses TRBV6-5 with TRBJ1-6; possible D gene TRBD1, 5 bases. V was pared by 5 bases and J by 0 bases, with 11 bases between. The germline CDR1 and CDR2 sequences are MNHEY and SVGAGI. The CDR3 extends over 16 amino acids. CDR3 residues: CASSPWGSSYNSPLHF. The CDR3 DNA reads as TGTGCCAGCAGTCCCTGGGGGAGCTCCTATAATTCACCCCTCCACTTT.

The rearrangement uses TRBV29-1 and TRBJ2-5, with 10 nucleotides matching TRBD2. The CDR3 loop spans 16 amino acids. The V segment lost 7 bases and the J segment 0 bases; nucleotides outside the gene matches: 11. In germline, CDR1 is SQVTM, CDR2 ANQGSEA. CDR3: CSAGESSGGYQETQYF. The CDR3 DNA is TGCAGCGCGGGAGAGTCTAGCGGGGGCTACCAAGAGACCCAGTACTTC.

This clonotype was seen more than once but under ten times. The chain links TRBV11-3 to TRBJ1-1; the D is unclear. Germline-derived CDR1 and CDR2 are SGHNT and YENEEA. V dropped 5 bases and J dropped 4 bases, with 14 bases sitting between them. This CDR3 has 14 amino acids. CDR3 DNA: TGTGCCAGCAGCCCGGACCTAGGAAGCACTGAAGCTTTCTTT. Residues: CASSPDLGSTEAFF.

CDR3 DNA: TGTGCCAGCAGTTCACCGGGACAAGGCCTGGGTGGCTACACCTTC. It specifies CASSSPGQGLGGYTF. This chain joins TRBV27 and TRBJ1-2, with D perhaps TRBD1 (6 bases). The CDR3 consists of 15 residues. Germline V gene sequence: CDR1 MNHEY, CDR2 SMNVEV (reference sequence). The V end was cut by 4 bases, the J end by 7 bases, with 19 bases between.

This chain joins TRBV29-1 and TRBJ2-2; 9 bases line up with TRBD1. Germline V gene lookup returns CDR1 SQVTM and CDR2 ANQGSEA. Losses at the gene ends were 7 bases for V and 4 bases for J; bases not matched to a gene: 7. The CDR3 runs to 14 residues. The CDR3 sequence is CSAGRDRVTGELFF. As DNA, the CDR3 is TGCAGCGCCGGCAGGGACAGGGTCACCGGGGAGCTGTTTTTT.

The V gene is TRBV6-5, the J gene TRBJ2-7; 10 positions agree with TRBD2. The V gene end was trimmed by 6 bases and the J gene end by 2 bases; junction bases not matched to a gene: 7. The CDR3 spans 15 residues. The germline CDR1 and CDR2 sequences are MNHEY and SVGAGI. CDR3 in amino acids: CASRSIAGGAYEQYF. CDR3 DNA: TGTGCCAGCAGGTCAATAGCGGGAGGAGCCTACGAGCAGTACTTC.

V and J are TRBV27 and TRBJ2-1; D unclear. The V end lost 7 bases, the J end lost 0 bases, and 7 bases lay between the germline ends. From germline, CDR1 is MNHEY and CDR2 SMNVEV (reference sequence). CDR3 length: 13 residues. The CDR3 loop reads CASNTNSYNEQFF. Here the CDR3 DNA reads TGTGCCAGCAACACAAACTCCTACAATGAGCAGTTCTTC.

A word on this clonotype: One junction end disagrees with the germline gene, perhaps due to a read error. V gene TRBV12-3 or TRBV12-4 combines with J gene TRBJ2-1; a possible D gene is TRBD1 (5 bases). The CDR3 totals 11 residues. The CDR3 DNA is TGTGCCAGCAGTTTAATAGGGGTTCTGTCCTTC. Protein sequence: CASSLIGVLSF.